The 20 T cell receptor beta chains below all came from one sample that was sequenced in a study of blood T cell repertoires in COVID-19. TCRdb keeps only in-frame clones here, not all; method: immunoSEQ multiplex PCR. Among about 97,000 clones listed, 70% to 90% were seen once. The material sequenced was peripheral blood. The origin of the receptors is a man aged 45-65 years with active or convalescent COVID-19.

This chain uses TRBV19 with TRBJ1-5; TRBD1 matches 9 bases. The germline V gene encodes CDR1 LNHDA and CDR2 SQIVND (reference sequence). This CDR3 spans 14 amino acids. V shed 6 bases, J shed 7 bases, and the junction held 7 bases outside the gene matches. CDR3: CASSSDRGQQPQHF. The CDR3 nucleotides are TGTGCCAGTAGCTCGGACAGGGGACAACAGCCCCAGCATTTT.

V and J are TRBV3-1 (or the pseudogene TRBV3-2) and TRBJ2-1, with 13 bases fitting TRBD2. CDR3 length: 16 amino acids. CDR1 is LGHDT, CDR2 YNNKEL, per germline (reference sequence). Trimming at V came to 4 bases and at J to 6 bases, leaving 6 bases not matched to a gene. The CDR3 loop is CASSPQGTSGVNEQFF. DNA of the CDR3: TGTGCCAGCAGCCCCCAGGGGACTAGCGGGGTCAATGAGCAGTTCTTC.

V is TRBV5-4 and J is TRBJ2-5; perhaps TRBD1 as D (6 bases). CDR3 length: 16 amino acids. Germline-derived CDR1 and CDR2 are SGHNT and YYREEE (reference sequence). V was pared by 1 base and J by 0 bases, with 13 bases between. For the CDR3, the DNA is TGTGCCAGCAGCTTGTTTGGGGGCGCCGACCAAGAGACCCAGTACTTC. It translates to CASSLFGGADQETQYF.

This chain links TRBV7-2 with TRBJ2-5; D remains ambiguous. The ends were cut back, 6 bases at V and 2 bases at J, with 19 bases in the middle. CDR3 size: 16 residues. CDR1 is SGHTA and CDR2 is FQGNSA in the germline V gene. Here the CDR3 reads CASRHKATTLQETQYF. CDR3 nucleotides: TGTGCCAGCAGGCACAAGGCCACCACACTACAAGAGACCCAGTACTTC.

V and J are TRBV5-1 and TRBJ2-7; no clear D. The CDR3 spans 14 residues. Trimming pared 0 bases from V and 1 base from J, leaving 8 bases between. Germline assignment: CDR1 SGHRS and CDR2 YFSETQ. The CDR3 nucleotides read TGCGCCAGCAGCTTGGGACATTTTTCCTACGAGCAGTACGTC. Translating it yields CASSLGHFSYEQYV.

The genes are TRBV5-1 and TRBJ1-6; possibly TRBD1 for D (6 bases). The CDR3 sequence is 15 residues long. The ends were cut back, 2 bases at V and 5 bases at J, with 11 bases in the middle. The germline V gene has CDR1 SGHRS and CDR2 YFSETQ. As DNA, the CDR3 is TGCGCCAGCAGCTTATGGGGGCCGGATAATTCACCCCTCCACTTT. Its translation is CASSLWGPDNSPLHF.

This rearrangement joins TRBV7-2 to TRBJ2-3; a possible D gene is TRBD2 (7 bases). The V and J ends lost 6 bases and 0 bases respectively, with 19 bases between them. This CDR3 is built from 17 residues. Germline CDR1 reads SGHTA; CDR2 reads FQGNSA. DNA for the CDR3: TGTGCCAGCAGGCCTCCTGGGGGCGGGGGCAGCACAGATACGCAGTATTTT. Translating it yields CASRPPGGGGSTDTQYF.

The rearrangement joins TRBV5-8 to TRBJ2-5, with a weak D call TRBD2 (6 bases). There are 16 residues in the CDR3. CDR1 and CDR2 (germline): SGHTS, YDEGEE. Trimming left V 0 bases short and J 1 base short, with 13 bases between. This CDR3 is CASSLGVAETQETQYF. CDR3 DNA sequence: TGTGCCAGCAGCTTGGGAGTAGCGGAGACCCAAGAGACCCAGTACTTC.

This clone appeared a single time. The chain combines TRBV24-1 with TRBJ1-1; 7 bases match TRBD1. V lost 4 bases, J lost 5 bases, and 0 bases stayed unmatched. The germline V gene encodes CDR1 KGHDR and CDR2 SFDVKD. The CDR3 has 12 amino acids. The CDR3 loop reads CATSETGTEAFF. CDR3 coding DNA: TGTGCCACCAGTGAGACAGGGACTGAAGCTTTCTTT.

The V call is TRBV21-1, the J call TRBJ2-7; whether TRBD1, the table's D call, matches the DNA was not checked. TRBV21-1 is deemed a pseudogene. This CDR3 comprises 14 residues. CDR3 nucleotides: TGTGCCAGCAGCAACGGGACAGGGCTCGGCGAGCAGTACTTC. As protein: CASSNGTGLGEQYF.

The chain combines TRBV18 with TRBJ2-5; no firm D call. Germline values: CDR1 KGHSH, CDR2 LQKENI. The V end lost 0 bases, the J end lost 3 bases, and 8 bases lay between the germline ends. There are 14 residues in the CDR3. The CDR3 coding sequence is TGTGCCAGCTCACCACCGGGCTGGAAAGAGACCCAGTACTTC. Translated: CASSPPGWKETQYF.

This clone was counted between two and nine times. V and J are TRBV18 and TRBJ2-5; a possible D gene is TRBD2 (5 bases). CDR3 size: 14 residues. Trimming pared 2 bases from V and 1 base from J, leaving 8 bases between. Germline V CDR1 and CDR2: KGHSH, LQKENI. CDR3 region: CASSPGLSQETQYF. For the CDR3, the DNA is TGTGCCAGCTCACCAGGACTCTCCCAAGAGACCCAGTACTTC. The full variable domain, rest sourced from reference TRBV18 and TRBJ2-5, is NAGVMQNPRHLVRRRGQEARLRCSPMKGHSHVYWYRQLPEEGLKFMVYLQKENIIDESGMPKERFSAEFPKEGPSILRIQQVVRGDSAAYFCASSPGLSQETQYFGPGTRLLVL.

This clone was observed a handful of times. The chain couples TRBV14 to TRBJ2-6; a possible D gene is TRBD1 (6 bases). The CDR3 totals 15 residues. V dropped 5 bases and J dropped 2 bases, with 10 bases sitting between them. Germline-derived CDR1 and CDR2 are SGHDN and FVKESK. The chain's CDR3 is CASSARTAGANVLTF. CDR3 sequence (DNA): TGTGCCAGCAGCGCTCGGACAGCTGGGGCCAACGTCCTGACTTTC. Full variable domain (missing parts from reference TRBV14 and TRBJ2-6): EAGVTQFPSHSVIEKGQTVTLRCDPISGHDNLYWYRRVMGKEIKFLLHFVKESKQDESGMPNNRFLAERTGGTYSTLKVQPAELEDSGVYFCASSARTAGANVLTFGAGSRLTVL.

V is TRBV28 and J is TRBJ2-1; 7 nucleotides match TRBD1. V shed 6 bases, J shed 5 bases, and the junction held 10 bases outside the gene matches. The CDR3 consists of 15 residues. Germline CDR1 MDHEN, CDR2 SYDVKM. CDR3 DNA sequence: TGTGCCAGCAGAAGAGGGGGCTCCCCCCACAATGAGCAGTTCTTC. Encoded protein: CASRRGGSPHNEQFF.

The gene calls are TRBV28 and TRBJ2-2, with a tentative D call TRBD1 (5 bases). V shed 5 bases and J shed 4 bases, with 11 bases lying between them. The CDR3 sequence is 14 residues long. Looked up from germline, CDR1 is MDHEN and CDR2 is SYDVKM. CDR3 coding DNA: TGTGCCAGCAGTCGAGCAGGGATCACCGGGGAGCTGTTTTTT. This sequence encodes CASSRAGITGELFF.

The J gene is TRBJ2-2, the V gene TRBV5-1; D is unresolved. With 2 bases removed from V and 6 bases from J, the gap between germline ends came to 11 bases. Germline CDR1 reads SGHRS; CDR2 reads YFSETQ. The CDR3 runs 14 residues. CDR3 in amino acids: CASSLSTGPGELFF. The CDR3 DNA reads as TGCGCCAGCAGCTTAAGCACGGGTCCCGGGGAGCTGTTTTTT.

V is TRBV3-1 (or the pseudogene TRBV3-2) and J is TRBJ1-2; 9 bases fit TRBD1. CDR1 LGHDT and CDR2 YNNKEL come from the germline V gene (reference sequence). Unmatched junction bases numbered 9, after V lost 2 bases and J lost 5 bases. The CDR3 covers 16 residues. The CDR3 nucleotides read TGTGCCAGCAGCCAACGCGGGACAGGGAGAGGATATGGCTACACCTTC. Encoded protein: CASSQRGTGRGYGYTF.

The chain employs TRBV4-1 and TRBJ1-4; 9 bases are a match to TRBD1. With 3 bases clipped from V and 8 bases from J, the junction kept 7 bases outside the gene matches. The CDR3 contains 15 residues. Germline lookup yields CDR1 MGHRA and CDR2 YSYEKL. CDR3 in amino acids: CASSQQTGGNEKLFF. The CDR3 bases are TGCGCCAGCAGCCAGCAGACAGGGGGGAACGAAAAACTGTTTTTT.

The rearrangement uses TRBV28 and TRBJ1-2; D is ambiguous. V dropped 3 bases and J dropped 4 bases, with 9 bases sitting between them. Germline values: CDR1 MDHEN, CDR2 SYDVKM. This CDR3 is built from 13 residues. The CDR3 spells CASSFGGVYGYTF. CDR3 nucleotide sequence: TGTGCCAGCAGTTTCGGCGGGGTCTATGGCTACACCTTC.

The chain couples TRBV5-1 to TRBJ2-1; TRBD2 matches at 7 bases. Trimming cost V 4 bases and J 4 bases; bases outside gene matches: 8. Germline V gene lookup returns CDR1 SGHRS and CDR2 YFSETQ. The CDR3 consists of 15 residues. The CDR3 nucleotides are TGCGCCAGCAGCACCCGGGGGGTTGGTTACAATGAGCAGTTCTTC. Encoded protein: CASSTRGVGYNEQFF.